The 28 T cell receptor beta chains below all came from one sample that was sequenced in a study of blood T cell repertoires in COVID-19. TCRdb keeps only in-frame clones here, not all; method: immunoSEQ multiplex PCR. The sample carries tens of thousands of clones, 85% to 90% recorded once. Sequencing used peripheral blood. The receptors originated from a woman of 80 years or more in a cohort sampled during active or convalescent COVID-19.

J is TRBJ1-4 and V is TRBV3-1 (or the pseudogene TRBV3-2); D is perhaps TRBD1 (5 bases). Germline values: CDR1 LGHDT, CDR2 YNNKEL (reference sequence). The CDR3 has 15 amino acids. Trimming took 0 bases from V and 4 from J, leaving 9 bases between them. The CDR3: CASSQDDSLNEKLFF. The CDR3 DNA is TGTGCCAGCAGCCAAGATGACAGCCTTAATGAAAAACTGTTTTTT.

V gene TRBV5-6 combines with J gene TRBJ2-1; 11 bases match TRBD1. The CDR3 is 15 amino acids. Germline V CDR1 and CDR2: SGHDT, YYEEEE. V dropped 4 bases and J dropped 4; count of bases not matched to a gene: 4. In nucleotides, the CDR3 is TGTGCCAGCAGCCGGACAGGGGGCGAATACAATGAGCAGTTCTTC. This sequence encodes CASSRTGGEYNEQFF.

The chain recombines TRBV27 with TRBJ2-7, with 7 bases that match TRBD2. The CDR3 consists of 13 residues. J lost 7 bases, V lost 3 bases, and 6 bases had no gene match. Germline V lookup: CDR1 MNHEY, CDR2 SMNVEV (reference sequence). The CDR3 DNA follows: TGTGCCAGCAGTTTGACTAGCTCGGGGGAGCAGTACTTC. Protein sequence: CASSLTSSGEQYF.

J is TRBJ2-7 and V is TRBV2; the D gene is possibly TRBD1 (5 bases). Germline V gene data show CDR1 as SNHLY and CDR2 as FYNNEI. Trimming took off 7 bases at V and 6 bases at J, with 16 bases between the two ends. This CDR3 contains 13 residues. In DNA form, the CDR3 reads TGTGCCAGCACCCAGGGTTGGGGCCTCGAGCAGTACTTC. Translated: CASTQGWGLEQYF.

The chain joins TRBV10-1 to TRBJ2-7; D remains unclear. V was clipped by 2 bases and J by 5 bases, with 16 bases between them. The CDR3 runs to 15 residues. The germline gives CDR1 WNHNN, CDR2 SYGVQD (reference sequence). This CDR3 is CASSEGSYSKDEQYF. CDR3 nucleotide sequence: TGCGCCAGCAGTGAGGGTTCGTACAGTAAGGACGAGCAGTACTTC.

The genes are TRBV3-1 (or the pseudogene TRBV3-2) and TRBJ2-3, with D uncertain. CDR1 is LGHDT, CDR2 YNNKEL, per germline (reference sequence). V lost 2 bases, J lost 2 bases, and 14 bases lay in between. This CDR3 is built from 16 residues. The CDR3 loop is CASSQPGPPPTDTQYF. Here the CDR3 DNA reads TGTGCCAGCAGCCAACCTGGGCCCCCACCCACAGATACGCAGTATTTT.

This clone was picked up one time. CDR3 nucleotide sequence: TGCAGCGTTGCAGGCGGGAGGCTCTCGTACTACGAGCAGTACTTC. Translated, it gives CSVAGGRLSYYEQYF. The gene calls are TRBV29-1 and TRBJ2-7; TRBD2 matches 8 bases. This CDR3 spans 15 amino acids. With V trimmed by 4 bases and J by 3 bases, 11 bases remained unmatched. Germline CDR1 is SQVTM and CDR2 is ANQGSEA.

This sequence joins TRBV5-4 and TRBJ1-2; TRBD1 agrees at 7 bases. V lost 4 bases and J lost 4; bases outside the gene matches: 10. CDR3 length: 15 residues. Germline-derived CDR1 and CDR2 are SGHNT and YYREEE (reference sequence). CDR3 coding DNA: TGTGCCAGCAGCCGTACGACAGGGTCTAGCTATGGCTACACCTTC. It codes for CASSRTTGSSYGYTF.

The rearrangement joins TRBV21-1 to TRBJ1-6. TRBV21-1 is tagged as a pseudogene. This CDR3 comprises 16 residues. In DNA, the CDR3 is TGTGCCAGCAGCAAAGCGCTGGCGGGGGATAATTCACCCCTCCACTTT. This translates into CASSKALAGDNSPLHF.

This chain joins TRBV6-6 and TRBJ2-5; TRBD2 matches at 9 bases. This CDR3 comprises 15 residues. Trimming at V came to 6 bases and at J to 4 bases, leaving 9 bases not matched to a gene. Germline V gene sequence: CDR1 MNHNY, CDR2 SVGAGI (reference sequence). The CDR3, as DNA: TGTGCCAGCAGAGATCCGGGACTAGCCGGAGAGACCCAGTACTTC. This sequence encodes CASRDPGLAGETQYF.

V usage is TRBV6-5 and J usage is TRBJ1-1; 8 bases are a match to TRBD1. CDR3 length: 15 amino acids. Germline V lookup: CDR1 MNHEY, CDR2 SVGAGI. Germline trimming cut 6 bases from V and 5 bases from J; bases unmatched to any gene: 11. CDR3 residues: CASSTIGQGRTEAFF. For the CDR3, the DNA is TGTGCCAGCAGCACAATCGGACAGGGAAGAACTGAAGCTTTCTTT.

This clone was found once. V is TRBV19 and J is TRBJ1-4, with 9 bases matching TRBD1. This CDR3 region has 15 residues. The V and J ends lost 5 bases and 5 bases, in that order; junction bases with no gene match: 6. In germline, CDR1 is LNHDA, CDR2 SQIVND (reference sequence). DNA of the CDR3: TGTGCCAGTAGTCCCCGGGACAGGGTGAATGAAAAACTGTTTTTT. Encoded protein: CASSPRDRVNEKLFF.

The CDR3 sequence is CASKKGQANTEAFF. The CDR3 DNA is TGTGCCAGCAAAAAAGGACAGGCTAACACTGAAGCTTTCTTT. The chain couples TRBV7-8 to TRBJ1-1, with 7 nucleotides matching TRBD1. The J segment lost 2 bases and the V segment lost 7 bases, leaving 7 bases of the junction unmatched. The CDR3 is 14 amino acids. Germline assignment: CDR1 SGHVS and CDR2 FQNEAQ.

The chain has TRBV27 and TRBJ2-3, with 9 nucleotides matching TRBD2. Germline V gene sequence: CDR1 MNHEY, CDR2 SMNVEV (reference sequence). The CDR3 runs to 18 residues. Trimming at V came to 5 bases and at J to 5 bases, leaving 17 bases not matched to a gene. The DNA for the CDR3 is TGTGCCAGCAGTCCGCGGCTAGCGGGACTCAGAGTTGGAGATACGCAGTATTTT. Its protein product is CASSPRLAGLRVGDTQYF.

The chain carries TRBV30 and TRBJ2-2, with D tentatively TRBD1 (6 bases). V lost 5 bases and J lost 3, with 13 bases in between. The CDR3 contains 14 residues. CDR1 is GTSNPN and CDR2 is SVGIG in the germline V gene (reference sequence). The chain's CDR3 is CAWSVGQHTGELFF. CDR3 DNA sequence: TGTGCCTGGTCCGTCGGACAGCACACCGGGGAGCTGTTTTTT.

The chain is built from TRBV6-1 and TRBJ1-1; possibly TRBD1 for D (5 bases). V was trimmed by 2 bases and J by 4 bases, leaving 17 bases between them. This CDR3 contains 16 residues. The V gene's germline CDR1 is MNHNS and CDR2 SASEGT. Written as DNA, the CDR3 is TGTGCCAGCAGTGAAATACTGACAGCTAGTAGCACTGAAGCTTTCTTT. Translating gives CASSEILTASSTEAFF.

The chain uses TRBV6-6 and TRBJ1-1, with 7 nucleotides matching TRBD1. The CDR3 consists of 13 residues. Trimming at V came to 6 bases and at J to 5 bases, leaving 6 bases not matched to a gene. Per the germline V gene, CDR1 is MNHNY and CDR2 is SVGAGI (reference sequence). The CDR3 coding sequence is TGTGCCAGCAGCCGACAGGGAGGGACTGAAGCTTTCTTT. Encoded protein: CASSRQGGTEAFF.

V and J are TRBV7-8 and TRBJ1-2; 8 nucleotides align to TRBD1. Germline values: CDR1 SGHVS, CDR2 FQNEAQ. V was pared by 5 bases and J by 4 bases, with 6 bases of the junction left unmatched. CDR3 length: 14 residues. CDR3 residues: CASSKRQGTYGYTF. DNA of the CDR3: TGTGCCAGCAGCAAAAGACAGGGGACCTATGGCTACACCTTC.

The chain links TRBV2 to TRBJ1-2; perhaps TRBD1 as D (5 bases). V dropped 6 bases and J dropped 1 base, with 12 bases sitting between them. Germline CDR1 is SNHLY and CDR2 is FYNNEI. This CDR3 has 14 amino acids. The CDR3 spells CASSNGQGNYGYTF. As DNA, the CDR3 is TGTGCCAGCAGCAATGGGCAGGGTAACTATGGCTACACCTTC.

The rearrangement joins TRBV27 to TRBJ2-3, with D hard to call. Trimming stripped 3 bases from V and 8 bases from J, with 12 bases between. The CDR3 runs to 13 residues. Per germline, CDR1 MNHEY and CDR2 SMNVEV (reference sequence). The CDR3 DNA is TGTGCCAGCAGTTTTACCCCCGAGGCTACGCAGTATTTT. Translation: CASSFTPEATQYF.

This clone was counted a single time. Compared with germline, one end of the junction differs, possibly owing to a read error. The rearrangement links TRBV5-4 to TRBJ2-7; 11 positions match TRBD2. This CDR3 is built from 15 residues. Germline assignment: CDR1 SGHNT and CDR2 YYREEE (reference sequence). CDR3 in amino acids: CASRLGTSGSYEQYF. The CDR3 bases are TGTGCCAGCAGGTTGGGGACTAGCGGCTCCTACGAGCAGTACTTC.

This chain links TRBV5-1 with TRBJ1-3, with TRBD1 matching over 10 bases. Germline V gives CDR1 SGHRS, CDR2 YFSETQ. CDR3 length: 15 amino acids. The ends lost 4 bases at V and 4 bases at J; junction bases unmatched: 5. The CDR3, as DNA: TGCGCCAGCAGCATGACAGGGGGCCAGGGAAACACCATATATTTT. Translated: CASSMTGGQGNTIYF.

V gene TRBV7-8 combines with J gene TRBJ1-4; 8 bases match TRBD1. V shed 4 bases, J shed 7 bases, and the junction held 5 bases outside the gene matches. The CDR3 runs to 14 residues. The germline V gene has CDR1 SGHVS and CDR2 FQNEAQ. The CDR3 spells CASSSQGAGEKLFF. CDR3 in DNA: TGTGCCAGCAGCTCCCAGGGGGCGGGTGAAAAACTGTTTTTT.

The CDR3, as DNA: TGTGCCAGCAAAAGGGGCGGCACCGGGGAGCTGTTTTTT. Its protein product is CASKRGGTGELFF. The V gene is TRBV9, the J gene TRBJ2-2; tentatively, D is TRBD1 (5 bases). Germline CDR1 and CDR2: SGDLS and YYNGEE. Trimming left V 6 bases short and J 4 bases short, with 10 bases between. The CDR3 totals 13 residues.

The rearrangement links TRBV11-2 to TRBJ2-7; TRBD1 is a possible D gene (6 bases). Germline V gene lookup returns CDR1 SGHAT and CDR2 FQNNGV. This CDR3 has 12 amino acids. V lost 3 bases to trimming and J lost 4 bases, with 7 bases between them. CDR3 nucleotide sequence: TGTGCCAGCAGCTTTACAGGGTACGAGCAGTACGTC. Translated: CASSFTGYEQYV.

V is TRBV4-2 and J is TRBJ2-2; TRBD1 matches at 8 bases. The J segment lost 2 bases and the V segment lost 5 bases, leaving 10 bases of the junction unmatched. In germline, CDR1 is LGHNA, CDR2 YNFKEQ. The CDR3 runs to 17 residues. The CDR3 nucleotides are TGTGCCAGCAGCTTTCCCGGAGGACAGGGCAACACCGGGGAGCTGTTTTTT. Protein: CASSFPGGQGNTGELFF.

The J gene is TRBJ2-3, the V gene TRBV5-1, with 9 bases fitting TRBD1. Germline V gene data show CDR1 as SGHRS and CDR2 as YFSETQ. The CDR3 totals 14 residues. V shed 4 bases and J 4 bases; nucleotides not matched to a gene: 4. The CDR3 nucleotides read TGCGCCAGCAGCCCCGGGACAGGGTCAGATACGCAGTATTTT. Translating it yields CASSPGTGSDTQYF. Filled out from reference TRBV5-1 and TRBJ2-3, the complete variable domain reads KAGVTQTPRYLIKTRGQQVTLSCSPISGHRSVSWYQQTPGQGLQFLFEYFSETQRNKGNFPGRFSGRQFSNSRSEMNVSTLELGDSALYLCASSPGTGSDTQYFGPGTRLTVL.

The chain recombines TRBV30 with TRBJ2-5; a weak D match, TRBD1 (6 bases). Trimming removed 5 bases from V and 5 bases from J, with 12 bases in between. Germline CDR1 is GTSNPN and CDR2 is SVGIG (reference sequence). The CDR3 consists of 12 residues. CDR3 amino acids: CAWGTTGETQYF. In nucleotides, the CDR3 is TGTGCCTGGGGGACAACGGGGGAGACCCAGTACTTC.